This TCR beta chain was sequenced for a study of CXCR3-negative and CXCR3-positive naive CD8 T cells. This clonotype is labeled medium-sized (0.01 to 0.1%) based on frequency. Its antigen is currently unknown. 5' RACE that incorporated UMI labels was used to prepare the TRB cDNA libraries. TCRdb derives one entry per CDR3 protein from the 5' RACE reads, leaving out DNA. This sample's table reports 35,000 to 45,000 distinct CDR3 sequences. The CDR3 length is 16 residues. Germline CDR1 is LGHNA and CDR2 is YSLEER. Triplicate approximately 300,000-cell sorts were made of each CD8+ T cell subset. Naive CD8+ T cells had a CD45RO-CCR7+CD27+CD95- phenotype. Regarding the study as a whole: TRB CDR3 hydrophobicity was greater in CXCR3-positive naive cells than in CXCR3-negative naive cells. Memory CD8+ cells had much lower diversity, and both naive subsets had comparably high diversity.

The sample was naive CXCR3- CD8+ T cells from blood. The subset: CD45RO-CCR7+CD27+CD95- naive CD8+ T cells lacking CXCR3 (TNR3-). This TCR was sampled from a human donor in good health. Some clones in this sample may be carry-over from other donors' samples. The chain is built from TRBV4-3 and TRBJ2-7; TCRdb indicates TRBD2, and absent DNA this call remains unverified. The CDR3 region is CASSQERAEDPYEQYF.